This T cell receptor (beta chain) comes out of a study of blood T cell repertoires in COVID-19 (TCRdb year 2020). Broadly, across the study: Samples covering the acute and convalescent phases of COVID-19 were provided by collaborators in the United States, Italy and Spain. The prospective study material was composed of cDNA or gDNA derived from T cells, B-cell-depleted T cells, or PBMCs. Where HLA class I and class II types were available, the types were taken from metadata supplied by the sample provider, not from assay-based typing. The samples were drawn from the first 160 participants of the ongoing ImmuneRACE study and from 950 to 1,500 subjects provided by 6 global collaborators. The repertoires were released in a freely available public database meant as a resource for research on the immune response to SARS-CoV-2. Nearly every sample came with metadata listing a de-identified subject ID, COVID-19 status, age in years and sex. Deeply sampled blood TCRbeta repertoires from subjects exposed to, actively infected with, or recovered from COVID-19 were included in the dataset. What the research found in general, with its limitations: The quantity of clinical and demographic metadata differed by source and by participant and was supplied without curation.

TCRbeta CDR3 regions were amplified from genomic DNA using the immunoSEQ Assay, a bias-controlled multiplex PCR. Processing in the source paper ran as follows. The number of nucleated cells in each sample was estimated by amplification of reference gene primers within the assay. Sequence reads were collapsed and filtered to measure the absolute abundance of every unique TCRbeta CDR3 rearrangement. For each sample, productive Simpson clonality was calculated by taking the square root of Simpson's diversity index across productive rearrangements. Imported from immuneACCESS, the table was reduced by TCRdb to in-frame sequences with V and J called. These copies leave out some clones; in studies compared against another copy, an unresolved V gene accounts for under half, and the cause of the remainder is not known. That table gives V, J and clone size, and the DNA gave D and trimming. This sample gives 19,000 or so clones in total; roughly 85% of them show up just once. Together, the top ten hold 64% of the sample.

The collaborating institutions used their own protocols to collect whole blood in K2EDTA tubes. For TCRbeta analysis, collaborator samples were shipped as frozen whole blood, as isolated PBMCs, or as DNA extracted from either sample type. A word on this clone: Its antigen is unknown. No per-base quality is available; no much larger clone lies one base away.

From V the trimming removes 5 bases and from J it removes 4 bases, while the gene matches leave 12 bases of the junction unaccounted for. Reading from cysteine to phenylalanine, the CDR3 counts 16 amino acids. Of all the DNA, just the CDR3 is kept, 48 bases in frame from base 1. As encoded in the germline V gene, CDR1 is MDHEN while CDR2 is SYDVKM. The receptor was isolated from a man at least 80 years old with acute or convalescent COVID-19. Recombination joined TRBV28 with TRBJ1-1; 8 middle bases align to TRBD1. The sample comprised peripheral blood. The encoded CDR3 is CASSPSLQGESTEAFF. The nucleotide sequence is TGTGCCAGCAGTCCCTCGTTACAGGGGGAGTCCACTGAAGCTTTCTTT.